The clone carrying this T cell receptor beta chain showed up many times. The antigen remains undetermined. This record belongs to a study of human T cells and chemical hapten exposure. Across the study: DPC (0.01%) was patch tested on the upper back and read at 6 days. Overall study results and limits: Alopecia affecting every donor means their immune response may not match healthy people's.

Trimming stripped 2 bases from V and 0 bases from J, with 5 bases between. Per germline, CDR1 MDHEN and CDR2 SYDVKM. The CDR3 length is 14 residues. Original analysis: Around 91,000 TCRs per sample was the median, with a range of roughly 23,224 to 750,000. TCRdb independently ran MiXCR on the RACE reads; one entry per CDR3 protein. TCRdb, not the authors, supplied the V and J calls. The sample carries over 85,000 distinct CDR3 sequences, 9.3% recorded once. As to time point: patch test 2, 6 weeks after DPC sensitization. Described treatment: therapeutic diphenylcyclopropenone sensitization with weekly scalp DPC. Alopecia patients, 18 to 70 years old and DPC-suitable, served as donors.

This clonotype was sampled from a middle-aged woman with alopecia areata. Some clones in this sample may be carry-over from other donors' samples. This chain uses TRBV28 with TRBJ1-3; D not resolved. The material was whole blood, obtained in connection with sensitization to the hapten diphenylcyclopropenone (DPC). CDR3 bases: TGTGCCAGCAGTTTACTAGTCTCTGGAAACACCATATATTTT. Its translation is CASSLLVSGNTIYF.